Below are 19 T cell receptor beta chains sequenced from a single sample in a study of molecular identifiers for immune sequencing clone quantification. TCRdb redid the calling of the PCR reads with MiXCR, one entry per CDR3 protein. Of about half a million distinct CDR3 sequences detected, 20% to 25% appear once; the ten largest clones hold 0.84%. The specimen sequenced was naive CD8+ T cells from blood, with Jurkat cell RNA spiked in. The subset: FACS-sorted CD8+CD4-CCR7+CD45RA+ naive T cells. Receptor source: a human donor in good health. Some libraries in this study had Jurkat cell RNA spiked in.

A few counts support this clonotype. The chain employs TRBV27 and TRBJ2-2; D is undetermined. The ends were cut back, 0 bases at V and 7 bases at J, with 9 bases in the middle. Germline V CDR1 and CDR2: MNHEY, SMNVEV (reference sequence). CDR3 length: 14 residues. CDR3 DNA sequence: TGTGCCAGCAGTTTATCCGGGTTCAGCGGGGAGCTGTTTTTT. Translation gives CASSLSGFSGELFF.

This clonotype was detected only a few times. The chain couples TRBV27 to TRBJ2-1; possible D gene TRBD2, 7 bases. From germline, CDR1 is MNHEY and CDR2 SMNVEV (reference sequence). Trimming shortened V by 5 bases and J by 9 bases, and 26 bases separated the two germline ends. The CDR3 has 17 amino acids. The CDR3 reads CASSPLWIGGGQSEQFF. The CDR3 region has the DNA TGTGCCAGCAGTCCACTGTGGATAGGGGGGGGGCAGAGTGAGCAGTTCTTC.

The count of this clonotype is one. A much larger clone lies a single base off, so this may be a read error. This chain's CDR3 is CASSSRTSAGAFF. The CDR3 DNA is TGTGCCAGCAGCTCCAGGACATCGGCGGGAGCTTTCTTT. The chain couples TRBV13 to TRBJ1-1; TRBD1 is a possible D gene (5 bases). The CDR3 sequence is 13 residues long. From germline, CDR1 is PRHDT and CDR2 FYEKMQ (reference sequence). V was cut by 4 bases and J by 10 bases, with 16 bases left in between.

This rearrangement joins TRBV7-9 to TRBJ2-2, with no clear D. Trimming pared 1 base from V and 2 bases from J, leaving 8 bases between. The CDR3 is 15 amino acids. Germline CDR1 SEHNR, CDR2 FQNEAQ (reference sequence). The CDR3 nucleotides read TGTGCCAGCAGCTTAGTTGTGGAAAACACCGGGGAGCTGTTTTTT. It yields the protein CASSLVVENTGELFF.

Comment on this clonotype: Since a much larger clone is just one base distant, this may be a read error. The rearrangement links TRBV4-1 to TRBJ2-7; TRBD2 matches at 7 bases. The CDR3 has 14 residues. Germline assignment: CDR1 MGHRA and CDR2 YSYEKL. With V trimmed by 0 bases and J by 11 bases, 10 bases remained unmatched. The CDR3 nucleotides are TGCGCCAGCAGCCAAGATTTTCGCGGGGGAGACGAGTACTTC. Protein sequence: CASSQDFRGGDEYF.

There are many counts of this clonotype. The genes are TRBV12-3 or TRBV12-4 and TRBJ2-1; 8 bases are shared with TRBD2. The trim removed 2 bases at V and 8 bases at J, leaving 5 bases unmatched. The CDR3 covers 14 residues. CDR3 in DNA: TGTGCCAGCAGTTTATTCGGGGGGGATGATGAGCAGTTCTTC. Amino acids: CASSLFGGDDEQFF.

The CDR3 nucleotides read TGTGCCAGTAGTATTTCGACTAGCGGTACCTACGAGCAGTACTTC. This encodes CASSISTSGTYEQYF. The chain uses TRBV19 and TRBJ2-7, with 9 bases identical to TRBD2. V lost 3 bases and J lost 2; bases outside the gene matches: 5. Germline lookup yields CDR1 LNHDA and CDR2 SQIVND (reference sequence). The CDR3 sequence is 15 residues long.

This clonotype was counted many times. The chain is built from TRBV12-3 or TRBV12-4 and TRBJ2-1, with 11 bases identical to TRBD2. The CDR3 totals 15 residues. J was trimmed by 6 bases and V by 7 bases; bases with no gene match: 8. In nucleotides, the CDR3 is TGTGCCAGCATTCCGACTAGCGGGGAACTCAATGAGCAGTTCTTC. Translation gives CASIPTSGELNEQFF.

The genes are TRBV27 and TRBJ2-7, with 8 bases aligning to TRBD1. The V gene's germline CDR1 is MNHEY and CDR2 SMNVEV (reference sequence). The CDR3 runs to 15 residues. V gave up 4 bases and J gave up 7 bases; unmatched junction bases: 12. The chain's CDR3 is CASSSRQGRAVEQYF. CDR3 nucleotides: TGTGCCAGCAGTTCCCGACAGGGGCGCGCCGTTGAGCAGTACTTC.

V usage is TRBV27 and J usage is TRBJ1-1; D is unresolved. CDR3 length: 13 amino acids. CDR1 and CDR2 from the germline V gene are MNHEY and SMNVEV (reference sequence). The ends were cut back, 2 bases at V and 7 bases at J, with 11 bases in the middle. CDR3 region: CASSLQSRYEAFF. The CDR3, as DNA: TGTGCCAGCAGTTTACAATCCAGGTATGAAGCTTTCTTT.

This clonotype was observed at least ten times. The chain employs TRBV2 and TRBJ2-3, with D hard to call. V lost 4 bases, J lost 2 bases, and 10 bases lay in between. The germline V gene encodes CDR1 SNHLY and CDR2 FYNNEI. This CDR3 contains 14 residues. CDR3 amino acids: CASSVQQNTDTQYF. DNA of the CDR3: TGTGCCAGCAGTGTCCAACAGAACACAGATACGCAGTATTTT.

This clonotype was seen ten or more times. CDR3 sequence (DNA): TGTGCCAGCAGTCCCGGTGCGGGCTACGAGCAGTACTTC. It translates to CASSPGAGYEQYF. V gene TRBV27 combines with J gene TRBJ2-7, with TRBD2 as a possible D gene (5 bases). V was trimmed by 5 bases and J by 3 bases, leaving 11 bases between them. The CDR3 has 13 residues. From germline, CDR1 is MNHEY and CDR2 SMNVEV (reference sequence).

Turning to this clonotype: A read error may explain this, as a much larger clone is one base away. The V call is TRBV20-1, the J call TRBJ2-3; 10 bases are shared with TRBD2. CDR1 and CDR2 (germline): DFQATT, SNEGSKA (reference sequence). The CDR3 has 20 amino acids. The CDR3 is CSARDSASGGRVLWTDTRYF. In nucleotides, the CDR3 is TGCAGTGCTAGAGATTCCGCTAGCGGGGGCCGGGTTTTGTGGACAGATACGCGGTATTTT.

The chain couples TRBV3-1 to TRBJ1-5; no clear D. The CDR3 has 14 residues. Germline V gives CDR1 LGHDT, CDR2 YNNKEL (reference sequence). Trimming removed 3 bases from V and 4 bases from J, with 10 bases in between. The CDR3 spells CASSHAPGNQPQHF. The CDR3 bases are TGTGCCAGCAGCCATGCCCCGGGGAATCAGCCCCAGCATTTT.

This clonotype occurred many times. V usage is TRBV5-5 and J usage is TRBJ1-5; D gene uncertain. The CDR3 consists of 15 residues. Germline CDR1 reads SGHKS; CDR2 reads YYEKEE (reference sequence). Trimming pared 0 bases from V and 1 base from J, leaving 8 bases between. Here the CDR3 reads CASSLVAESNQPQHF. The CDR3, as DNA: TGTGCCAGCAGCTTGGTGGCAGAGAGCAATCAGCCCCAGCATTTT.

The chain is built from TRBV7-9 and TRBJ2-7; D may be TRBD2 (5 bases). Germline V gene lookup returns CDR1 SEHNR and CDR2 FQNEAQ (reference sequence). Trimming stripped 5 bases from V and 2 bases from J, with 16 bases between. The CDR3 spans 15 residues. In DNA, the CDR3 is TGTGCCAGCAGCCATTCTGGGCAGAGGGCCTACGAGCAGTACTTC. Protein product: CASSHSGQRAYEQYF.

The V gene is TRBV12-5, the J gene TRBJ2-5, with 9 bases fitting TRBD2. V lost 7 bases, J lost 4 bases, and 10 bases stayed unmatched. Germline assignment: CDR1 LGHNT and CDR2 FRNRAP. The CDR3 consists of 15 residues. CDR3 nucleotide sequence: TGTGCTAGTGCACTGGCGGGGGGGTTGGGAGAGACCCAGTACTTC. Residues: CASALAGGLGETQYF. Based on the CDR3 plus reference TRBV12-5 and TRBJ2-5, the full variable domain is DARVTQTPRHKVTEMGQEVTMRCQPILGHNTVFWYRQTMMQGLELLAYFRNRAPLDDSGMPKDRFSAEMPDATLATLKIQPSEPRDSAVYFCASALAGGLGETQYFGPGTRLLVL.

The sample holds many counts of this clonotype. The chain has TRBV20-1 and TRBJ1-1, with D possibly TRBD1 on 5 matching bases. With 0 bases removed from V and 12 bases from J, the gap between germline ends came to 23 bases. Germline assignment: CDR1 DFQATT and CDR2 SNEGSKA (reference sequence). The CDR3 spans 15 residues. CDR3 sequence reads: CSARDPSKGPNESFF. The CDR3 bases are TGCAGTGCTAGAGACCCATCGAAGGGACCAAACGAGTCTTTCTTT.

The chain has TRBV27 and TRBJ1-5; D remains unclear. Trimming pared 6 bases from V and 6 bases from J, leaving 18 bases between. CDR1 MNHEY and CDR2 SMNVEV come from the germline V gene (reference sequence). The CDR3 covers 15 residues. The CDR3 protein is CASRETPTEGQPQHF. Written as DNA, the CDR3 is TGTGCCAGCAGAGAAACCCCTACAGAGGGTCAGCCCCAGCATTTT.